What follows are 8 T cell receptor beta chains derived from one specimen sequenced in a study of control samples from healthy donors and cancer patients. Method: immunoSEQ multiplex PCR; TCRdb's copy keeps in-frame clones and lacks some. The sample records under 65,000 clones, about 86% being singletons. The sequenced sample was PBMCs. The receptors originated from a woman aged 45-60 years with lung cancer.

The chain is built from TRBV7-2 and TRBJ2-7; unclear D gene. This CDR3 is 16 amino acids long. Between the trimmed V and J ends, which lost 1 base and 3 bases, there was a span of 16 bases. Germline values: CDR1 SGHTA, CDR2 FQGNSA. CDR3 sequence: CASSLDRRRTLYEQYF. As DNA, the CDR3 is TGTGCCAGCAGCTTAGATAGACGAAGGACCCTCTACGAGCAGTACTTC.

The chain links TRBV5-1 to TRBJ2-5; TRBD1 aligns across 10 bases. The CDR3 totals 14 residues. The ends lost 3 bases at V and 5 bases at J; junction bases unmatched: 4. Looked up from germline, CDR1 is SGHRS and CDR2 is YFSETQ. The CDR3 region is CASSWTGGGETQYF. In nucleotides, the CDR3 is TGCGCCAGCAGCTGGACAGGGGGTGGGGAGACCCAGTACTTC. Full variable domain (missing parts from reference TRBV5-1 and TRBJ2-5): KAGVTQTPRYLIKTRGQQVTLSCSPISGHRSVSWYQQTPGQGLQFLFEYFSETQRNKGNFPGRFSGRQFSNSRSEMNVSTLELGDSALYLCASSWTGGGETQYFGPGTRLLVL.

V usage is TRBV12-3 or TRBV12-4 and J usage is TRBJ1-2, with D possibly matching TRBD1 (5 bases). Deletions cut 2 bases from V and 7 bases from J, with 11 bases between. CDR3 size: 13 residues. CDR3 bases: TGTGCCAGCAGTTTAAACGCAGGGCTTGGCTACACCTTC. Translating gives CASSLNAGLGYTF.

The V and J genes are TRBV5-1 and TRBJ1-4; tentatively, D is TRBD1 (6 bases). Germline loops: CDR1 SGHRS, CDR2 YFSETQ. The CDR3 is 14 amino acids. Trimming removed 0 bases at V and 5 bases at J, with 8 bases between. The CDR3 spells CASSLAQGNEKLFF. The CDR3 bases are TGCGCCAGCAGCTTGGCGCAGGGGAATGAAAAACTGTTTTTT.

The CDR3 nucleotides read TGTGCCAGCAGCCTTAGTTCCTACGAGCAGTACTTC. It yields the protein CASSLSSYEQYF. The J gene is TRBJ2-7, the V gene TRBV14; D not certain. The CDR3 covers 12 residues. V dropped 4 bases and J dropped 1 base, with 5 bases sitting between them. Germline V gives CDR1 SGHDN, CDR2 FVKESK.

The CDR3 coding sequence is TGTGCCAGCAGGTTTGCGGGACAGGGTCTCTATGGCTACACCTTC. Its translation: CASRFAGQGLYGYTF. This sequence joins TRBV5-6 and TRBJ1-2; 9 nucleotides line up with TRBD1. The CDR3 totals 15 residues. Per the germline V gene, CDR1 is SGHDT and CDR2 is YYEEEE. The junction had 9 bases not matched to a gene; V was cut back by 5 bases and J by 4 bases.

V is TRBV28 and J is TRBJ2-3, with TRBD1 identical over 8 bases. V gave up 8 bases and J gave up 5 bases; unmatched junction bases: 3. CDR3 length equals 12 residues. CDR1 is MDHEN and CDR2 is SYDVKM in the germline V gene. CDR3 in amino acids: CASDRGRDTQYF. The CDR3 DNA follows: TGTGCCAGCGACAGGGGACGAGATACGCAGTATTTT.

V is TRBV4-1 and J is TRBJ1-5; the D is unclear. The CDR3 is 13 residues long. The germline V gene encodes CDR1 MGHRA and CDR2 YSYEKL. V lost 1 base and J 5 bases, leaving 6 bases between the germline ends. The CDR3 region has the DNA TGCGCCAGCAGCCAAGTGACGGATCAGCCCCAGCATTTT. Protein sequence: CASSQVTDQPQHF.